These 30 T cell receptor beta chains were all obtained from the same sample, sequenced in a study of T cell responses to AZD1222 COVID-19 vaccine. Measured with immunoSEQ multiplex PCR; TCRdb has only the in-frame clones, and not every one. The sample shows approximately 67,000 clones, approximately 83% of them seen only once. The sample consisted of peripheral blood, taken 28 days after the second AZD1222 dose. The receptor set was obtained from an adult who received the AZD1222 COVID-19 vaccine.

The J gene is TRBJ1-1, the V gene TRBV12-3 or TRBV12-4; perhaps TRBD1 as D (5 bases). The V end was cut by 5 bases, the J end by 9 bases, with 13 bases between. The CDR3 is made up of 12 amino acids. The CDR3 nucleotides are TGTGCCAGCAGTACGGGGGGTCTAAAAGCTTTCTTT. Its translation: CASSTGGLKAFF.

V is TRBV23-1 and J is TRBJ1-1, with a tentative D call TRBD1 (5 bases). TRBV23-1 has ORF status, its function being uncertain. V lost 6 bases, J lost 12 bases, and 26 bases lay in between. CDR3 length equals 15 residues. The CDR3 nucleotides read TGCGCCAGCAGAGTAGGGGACCTTCTCCGAAGTGGGCCTTTCTTT. Translated, it gives CASRVGDLLRSGPFF.

The chain links TRBV6-6 to TRBJ2-5; D not certain. With 5 bases removed from V and 4 bases from J, the gap between germline ends came to 8 bases. Germline V gene sequence: CDR1 MNHNY, CDR2 SVGAGI (reference sequence). The CDR3 length is 12 residues. Written as DNA, the CDR3 is TGTGCCAGCAGTCCCCTCGGAGAGACCCAGTACTTC. It encodes CASSPLGETQYF.

This clone appeared once. The chain recombines TRBV7-8 with TRBJ2-3, with 8 bases aligning to TRBD1. CDR3 size: 15 residues. After removal of 3 bases from V and 2 bases from J, the junction contained 4 bases not matched to a gene. Germline values: CDR1 SGHVS, CDR2 FQNEAQ. This CDR3 reads CASSFRTGTTDTQYF. The CDR3 DNA follows: TGTGCCAGCAGCTTTAGGACAGGGACCACAGATACGCAGTATTTT.

Note on this clone: Germline and junction disagree at one end, which may indicate a read error. The chain links TRBV6-2 or TRBV6-3 to TRBJ1-2, with D unresolved. The CDR3 runs 12 residues. The germline CDR1 and CDR2 sequences are MNHEY and SVGEGT. CDR3 coding DNA: TGTGCCAGCAGTTACCTTAACTTTGGCTACACCTTC. Its translation is CASSYLNFGYTF.

This chain uses TRBV30 with TRBJ1-3; unclear D gene. CDR3 length: 12 residues. Per germline, CDR1 GTSNPN and CDR2 SVGIG (reference sequence). V dropped 4 bases and J dropped 1 base, with 5 bases sitting between them. DNA for the CDR3: TGTGCCTGGATCTGGTCTGGAAACACCATATATTTT. Protein: CAWIWSGNTIYF.

V gene TRBV6-5 combines with J gene TRBJ1-5, with 8 bases that match TRBD1. V trimming: 3 bases; J trimming: 7 bases; junction bases outside the gene matches: 5. CDR3 length: 14 amino acids. CDR1 is MNHEY and CDR2 is SVGAGI in the germline V gene. The CDR3 DNA is TGTGCCAGCAGTTATGGACAGGGCCACCAGCCCCAGCATTTT. Amino acids: CASSYGQGHQPQHF.

The chain recombines TRBV7-6 with TRBJ2-7; maybe TRBD2 (6 bases). Trimming cost V 5 bases and J 5 bases, with 16 bases left between them. This CDR3 has 14 residues. Germline loops: CDR1 SGHVS, CDR2 FNYEAQ. Here the CDR3 reads CASSQWDGEDEQYF. Written as DNA, the CDR3 is TGTGCCAGCAGCCAGTGGGACGGGGAGGACGAGCAGTACTTC.

The rearrangement links TRBV11-3 to TRBJ1-5; weak D call: TRBD1 (6 bases). Germline V gene data show CDR1 as SGHNT and CDR2 as YENEEA. Trimming cost V 5 bases and J 2 bases, with 16 bases left between them. The CDR3 loop spans 16 amino acids. The CDR3 sequence: CASSPLKAGGNQPQHF. CDR3 nucleotides: TGTGCCAGCAGCCCACTTAAGGCAGGGGGCAATCAGCCCCAGCATTTT. Filled out from reference TRBV11-3 and TRBJ1-5, the complete variable domain reads EAGVVQSPRYKIIEKKQPVAFWCNPISGHNTLYWYLQNLGQGPELLIRYENEEAVDDSQLPKDRFSAERLKGVDSTLKIQPAELGDSAVYLCASSPLKAGGNQPQHFGDGTRLSIL.

The V call is TRBV7-8, the J call TRBJ2-7; D is unclear. V shed 6 bases and J shed 0 bases, with 3 bases lying between them. The CDR3 length is 11 residues. CDR1 is SGHVS and CDR2 is FQNEAQ in the germline V gene. The chain's CDR3 is CASRSSYEQYF. The CDR3 region has the DNA TGTGCCAGCAGAAGCTCCTACGAGCAGTACTTC. Full variable domain (remainder filled in from reference TRBV7-8 and TRBJ2-7): GAGVSQSPRYKVAKRGQDVALRCDPISGHVSLFWYQQALGQGPEFLTYFQNEAQLDKSGLPSDRFFAERPEGSVSTLKIQRTQQEDSAVYLCASRSSYEQYFGPGTRLTVT.

This clone was seen once. The chain combines TRBV6-5 with TRBJ2-2, with TRBD2 matching over 7 bases. J was trimmed by 4 bases and V by 7 bases; bases with no gene match: 9. The CDR3 consists of 15 residues. The germline gives CDR1 MNHEY, CDR2 SVGAGI. CDR3 DNA: TGTGCCAGCACCCGAAGGGGAGGGGCCACCGGGGAGCTGTTTTTT. This gives the protein CASTRRGGATGELFF.

The chain employs TRBV9 and TRBJ1-3; D may be TRBD1 (5 bases). The CDR3 has 14 residues. CDR1 and CDR2 (germline): SGDLS, YYNGEE. Trimming pared 3 bases from V and 0 bases from J, leaving 7 bases between. CDR3 sequence reads: CASSDRPSGNTIYF. The CDR3 nucleotides are TGTGCCAGCAGCGACAGGCCCTCTGGAAACACCATATATTTT.

The chain carries TRBV28 and TRBJ1-5; D not resolved. The ends were cut back, 6 bases at V and 0 bases at J, with 15 bases in the middle. CDR1 and CDR2 (germline): MDHEN, SYDVKM. The CDR3 totals 16 residues. The CDR3 here is CASSPASAYSNQPQHF. The CDR3 DNA sequence: TGTGCCAGCAGCCCGGCCTCAGCTTATAGCAATCAGCCCCAGCATTTT.

The chain uses TRBV19 and TRBJ1-1; D remains ambiguous. V was pared by 3 bases and J by 1 base, with 6 bases between. The germline V gene has CDR1 LNHDA and CDR2 SQIVND (reference sequence). This CDR3 region has 13 residues. CDR3 DNA sequence: TGTGCCAGTAGTATGACGTGGAACACTGAAGCTTTCTTT. This encodes CASSMTWNTEAFF.

This sequence joins TRBV19 and TRBJ1-5, with 8 positions matching TRBD1. In germline, CDR1 is LNHDA, CDR2 SQIVND (reference sequence). The CDR3 has 15 residues. J lost 5 bases, V lost 4 bases, and 7 bases had no gene match. CDR3 loop: CASSTSDRGDQPQHF. CDR3 DNA: TGTGCCAGTAGTACCTCAGACAGGGGCGATCAGCCCCAGCATTTT. The entire variable domain, with the rest obtained from reference TRBV19 and TRBJ1-5, is as follows: DGGITQSPKYLFRKEGQNVTLSCEQNLNHDAMYWYRQDPGQGLRLIYYSQIVNDFQKGDIAEGYSVSREKKESFPLTVTSAQKNPTAFYLCASSTSDRGDQPQHFGDGTRLSIL.

The chain carries TRBV4-3 and TRBJ2-3, with 8 bases identical to TRBD2. Germline CDR1 is LGHNA and CDR2 is YSLEER. The CDR3 is 15 amino acids. Trimming at V came to 4 bases and at J to 4 bases, leaving 7 bases not matched to a gene. CDR3 region: CASSLIAGPADTQYF. The CDR3 DNA reads TGCGCCAGCAGCCTCATAGCGGGGCCGGCAGATACGCAGTATTTT.

This clone appeared a few times. The chain joins TRBV11-2 to TRBJ2-3; D may be TRBD2 (5 bases). In germline, CDR1 is SGHAT, CDR2 FQNNGV. Trimming pared 6 bases from V and 1 base from J, leaving 20 bases between. This CDR3 contains 17 residues. CDR3 residues: CASSPGPEGSGTDTQYF. In DNA, the CDR3 is TGTGCCAGCAGTCCAGGTCCAGAGGGTAGTGGCACAGATACGCAGTATTTT.

V is TRBV12-3 or TRBV12-4 and J is TRBJ1-1; the D gene is possibly TRBD1 (5 bases). This CDR3 spans 13 amino acids. V lost 6 bases to trimming and J lost 11 bases, with 19 bases between them. CDR3 DNA: TGTGCCAGCAGCCTCAGGGAGGCCAAAGGGGCTTTCTTT. Amino acids: CASSLREAKGAFF.

As DNA, the CDR3 is TGTGCCTGGAGAGGAGGACAGCAGAACACTGAAGCTTTCTTT. Translating gives CAWRGGQQNTEAFF. The chain has TRBV30 and TRBJ1-1; D perhaps matches TRBD1 (6 bases). V was pared by 3 bases and J by 1 base, with 12 bases between. This CDR3 is built from 14 residues. The germline V gene has CDR1 GTSNPN and CDR2 SVGIG (reference sequence).

The chain couples TRBV9 to TRBJ1-6; the D is unclear. CDR1 SGDLS and CDR2 YYNGEE come from the germline V gene. There are 13 residues in the CDR3. V was pared by 2 bases and J by 10 bases, with 10 bases between. The CDR3 nucleotides are TGTGCCAGCAGCGTCAAGGATTTGTCACCCCTCCACTTT. Residues: CASSVKDLSPLHF.

The sample holds a few counts of this clone. The chain joins TRBV11-3 to TRBJ1-1; 7 bases map to TRBD1. The CDR3 is 16 amino acids. The V and J ends lost 5 bases and 1 base, in that order; junction bases with no gene match: 10. CDR1 and CDR2 from the germline V gene are SGHNT and YENEEA. The CDR3: CASSPGTETANTEAFF. CDR3 DNA: TGTGCCAGCAGCCCTGGGACAGAGACCGCGAACACTGAAGCTTTCTTT. Full variable domain (missing parts from reference TRBV11-3 and TRBJ1-1): EAGVVQSPRYKIIEKKQPVAFWCNPISGHNTLYWYLQNLGQGPELLIRYENEEAVDDSQLPKDRFSAERLKGVDSTLKIQPAELGDSAVYLCASSPGTETANTEAFFGQGTRLTVV.

The CDR3 region has the DNA TGCGCCAGCAGCCCCAGACAGGGAGGAGATACGCAGTATTTT. Translating gives CASSPRQGGDTQYF. This chain connects TRBV4-3 to TRBJ2-3; a weak D match, TRBD1 (7 bases). The germline CDR1 and CDR2 sequences are LGHNA and YSLEER. The CDR3 is 14 amino acids. V dropped 4 bases and J dropped 5 bases, with 13 bases sitting between them.

The V and J genes are TRBV4-1 and TRBJ1-2; TRBD1 is a possible D gene (6 bases). CDR1 is MGHRA and CDR2 is YSYEKL in the germline V gene. V was trimmed by 3 bases and J by 3 bases, leaving 17 bases between them. This CDR3 contains 16 residues. The CDR3 sequence: CASSQGSRGPDYGYTF. The CDR3 DNA reads TGCGCCAGCAGCCAGGGGTCTCGGGGGCCGGACTATGGCTACACCTTC.

The gene calls are TRBV3-1 (or the pseudogene TRBV3-2) and TRBJ2-5, with TRBD2 matching over 7 bases. In germline, CDR1 is LGHDT, CDR2 YNNKEL (reference sequence). This CDR3 has 15 amino acids. The ends lost 6 bases at V and 3 bases at J; junction bases unmatched: 10. The CDR3 DNA is TGTGCCAGCAGTCGGGCAGCGGGGCGGGAAGAGACCCAGTACTTC. Its protein product is CASSRAAGREETQYF.

The rearrangement links TRBV27 to TRBJ2-3, with 7 bases that match TRBD1. V was pared by 4 bases and J by 4 bases, with 14 bases of the junction left unmatched. There are 17 residues in the CDR3. Germline values: CDR1 MNHEY, CDR2 SMNVEV (reference sequence). The CDR3 reads CASSSPLGQQGADTQYF. The DNA for the CDR3 is TGTGCCAGCAGTTCCCCCTTGGGACAGCAAGGTGCAGATACGCAGTATTTT.

The V gene is TRBV19, the J gene TRBJ2-3; 13 nucleotides agree with TRBD2. Trimming took 4 bases from V and 2 from J; bases not matched to a gene: 3. Germline V gives CDR1 LNHDA, CDR2 SQIVND (reference sequence). The CDR3 consists of 16 residues. CDR3 sequence: CASSTGTSGDTDTQYF. As DNA, the CDR3 is TGTGCCAGTAGTACCGGGACTAGCGGGGACACAGATACGCAGTATTTT.

This chain joins TRBV30 and TRBJ1-5; TRBD1 is a possible D gene (5 bases). V lost 5 bases and J 6 bases, leaving 11 bases between the germline ends. The CDR3 runs to 12 residues. Germline CDR1 and CDR2: GTSNPN and SVGIG (reference sequence). The CDR3, as DNA: TGTGCCTGGGCAGGGAATGGTCAGCCCCAGCATTTT. This translates into CAWAGNGQPQHF.

V and J are TRBV27 and TRBJ2-7; D is perhaps TRBD1 (5 bases). The end of the DNA is better explained by TRBJ2-1, so the J call may be wrong. The CDR3 is 14 amino acids. Germline values: CDR1 MNHEY, CDR2 SMNVEV (reference sequence). The CDR3 nucleotides are TGTGCCAGCAGTTTGCAGGGAAGAGTCAATGAGCAGTTCTTC. Translating gives CASSLQGRVNEQFF.

V gene TRBV29-1 combines with J gene TRBJ2-5, with 7 bases matching TRBD1. The ends lost 6 bases at V and 6 bases at J; junction bases unmatched: 7. The germline V gene has CDR1 SQVTM and CDR2 ANQGSEA. The CDR3 is 12 amino acids. Here the CDR3 DNA reads TGCAGCGTCGCCAGACAGGGCAAGACCCAGTACTTC. Protein: CSVARQGKTQYF.

The chain employs TRBV7-9 and TRBJ1-2, with 10 bases matching TRBD1. The CDR3 runs to 15 residues. V dropped 5 bases and J dropped 5; count of bases not matched to a gene: 8. Germline V lookup: CDR1 SEHNR, CDR2 FQNEAQ (reference sequence). Here the CDR3 reads CASSPDRGRWYGYTF. The CDR3 DNA reads as TGTGCCAGCAGCCCTGACAGGGGGCGTTGGTATGGCTACACCTTC.